The T cell receptor beta chain described here comes from a study of blood T cell repertoires in COVID-19. On the study more broadly: Some COVID-19 samples were acute and others convalescent; all came from the United States, Italy and Spain. The analysed material was cDNA or gDNA that came from T cells, B-cell-depleted T cells, or PBMCs.

The data were produced by immunoSEQ multiplex PCR, yet TCRdb's version contains in-frame clones alone and is incomplete. In the table there are roughly 140,000 clones, 70% to 85% of which are singletons. The V gene's germline CDR1 is LNHDA and CDR2 SQIVND (reference sequence). Trimming removed 7 bases from V and 0 bases from J; junction bases left unmatched: 4. CDR3 length equals 16 residues. The sample taken for sequencing was peripheral blood. V and J are TRBV19 and TRBJ2-1, with 12 bases aligning to TRBD2. The receptor's source is a woman aged 50 to 60 in a cohort sampled during active or convalescent COVID-19. CDR3 amino acids: CASTELAGGSYNEQFF. The CDR3, as DNA: TGTGCCAGTACTGAACTAGCGGGGGGCTCCTACAATGAGCAGTTCTTC.